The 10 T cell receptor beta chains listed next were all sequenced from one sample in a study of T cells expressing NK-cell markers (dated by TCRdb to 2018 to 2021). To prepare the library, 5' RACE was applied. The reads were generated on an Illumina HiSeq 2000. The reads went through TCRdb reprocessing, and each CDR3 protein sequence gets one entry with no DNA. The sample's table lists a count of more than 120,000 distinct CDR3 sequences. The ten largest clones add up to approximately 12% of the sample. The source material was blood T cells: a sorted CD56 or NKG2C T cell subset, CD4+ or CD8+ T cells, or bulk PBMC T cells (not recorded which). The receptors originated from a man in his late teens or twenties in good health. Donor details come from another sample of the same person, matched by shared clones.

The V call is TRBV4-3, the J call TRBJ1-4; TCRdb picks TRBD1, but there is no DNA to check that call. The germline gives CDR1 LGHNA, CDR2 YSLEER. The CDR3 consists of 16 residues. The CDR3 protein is CASSQGWTDPGEKLFF.

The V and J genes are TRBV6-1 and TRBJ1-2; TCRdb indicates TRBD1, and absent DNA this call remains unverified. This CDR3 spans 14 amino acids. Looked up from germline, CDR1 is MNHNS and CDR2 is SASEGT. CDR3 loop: CASSMDRVSYGYTF.

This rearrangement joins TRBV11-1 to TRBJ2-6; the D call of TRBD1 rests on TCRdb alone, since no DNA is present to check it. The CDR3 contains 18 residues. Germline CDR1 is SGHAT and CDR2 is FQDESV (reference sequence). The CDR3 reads CASSSRDRGVSGANVLTF.

The CDR3 protein is CASSSEGQGIYEQYF. The V and J genes are TRBV7-9 and TRBJ2-7; the TCRdb call, TRBD1, lacks DNA for checking. The length of the CDR3 is 15 residues. Per the germline V gene, CDR1 is SEHNR and CDR2 is FQNEAQ (reference sequence). Filled out from reference TRBV7-9 and TRBJ2-7, the complete variable domain reads DTGVSQNPRHKITKRGQNVTFRCDPISEHNRLYWYRQTLGQGPEFLTYFQNEAQLEKSRLLSDRFSAERPKGSFSTLEIQRTEQGDSAMYLCASSSEGQGIYEQYFGPGTRLTVT.

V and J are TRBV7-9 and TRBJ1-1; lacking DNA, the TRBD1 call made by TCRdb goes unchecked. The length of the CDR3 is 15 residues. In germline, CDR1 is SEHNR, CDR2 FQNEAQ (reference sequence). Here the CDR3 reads CASSLVGQGDPEAFF.

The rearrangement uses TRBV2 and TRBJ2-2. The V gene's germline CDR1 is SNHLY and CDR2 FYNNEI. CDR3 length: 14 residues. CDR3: CATTSRPNTGELFF. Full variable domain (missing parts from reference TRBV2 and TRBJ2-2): EPEVTQTPSHQVTQMGQEVILRCVPISNHLYFYWYRQILGQKVEFLVSFYNNEISEKSEIFDDQFSVERPDGSNFTLKIRSTKLEDSAMYFCATTSRPNTGELFFGEGSRLTVL.

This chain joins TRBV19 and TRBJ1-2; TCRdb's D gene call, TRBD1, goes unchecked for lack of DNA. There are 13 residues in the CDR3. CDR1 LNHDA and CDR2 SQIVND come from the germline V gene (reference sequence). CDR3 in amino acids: CASSPGPNYGYTF.

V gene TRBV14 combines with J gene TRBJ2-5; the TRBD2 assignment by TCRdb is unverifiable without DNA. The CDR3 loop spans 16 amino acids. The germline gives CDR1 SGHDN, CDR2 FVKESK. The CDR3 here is CASSQDWLAGGETQYF.

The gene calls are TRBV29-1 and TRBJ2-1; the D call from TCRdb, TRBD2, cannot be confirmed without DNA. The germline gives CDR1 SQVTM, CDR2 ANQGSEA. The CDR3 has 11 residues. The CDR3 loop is CSFESAGGQFF.

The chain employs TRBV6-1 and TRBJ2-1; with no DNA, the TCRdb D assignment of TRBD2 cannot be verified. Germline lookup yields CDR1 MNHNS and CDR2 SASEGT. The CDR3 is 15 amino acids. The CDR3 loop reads CASSQTPGLAFEQFF.